The source of this TCR beta chain is a study of CD8 T cells in Susac syndrome (dated by TCRdb to the late 2010s). For the wider study: Repertoire sequencing was used to test whether CD8+ T cell activation and differentiation in Susac syndrome was antigen driven. On the study overall, not on this receptor specifically: The TCR sequencing and HLA analysis was acknowledged to have included a relatively small number of individuals.

High-throughput TCR beta sequencing profiled peripheral blood CD8+ and CD4+ T cells from healthy donors, Susac syndrome patients and multiple sclerosis patients. Healthy donors were age- and sex-matched controls. Bulk CD8+ and CD4+ T cells were purified by magnetic negative isolation, while CD8+ TEMRA cells were enriched using FACS. Blood was drawn into EDTA tubes, processed within 24 hours, and PBMCs were isolated by density gradient centrifugation. PBMCs intended for TCR sequencing were frozen in liquid nitrogen and were later thawed in a 37 degrees C water bath. Purity of sorted or isolated CD4+, CD8+ and CD8+ TEMRA cells was at least 90%. Details on this clonotype: No cognate antigen has been identified for it. Base qualities are not recorded, but no much larger clone differs from it by a single base.

RNA was extracted using the RNeasy kit, and roughly 0.5 to 1 microgram was reverse transcribed with random hexamers. The immunoSEQ multiplex PCR assay, covering 54 Vbeta and 13 Jbeta segments, was used to amplify TCR beta CDR3 regions. To correct PCR amplification bias, a synthetic template baseline was used for both primer optimization and computational correction. The original methods were these. Only productive sequences were kept, with reads annotated to V, D and J genes according to IMGT and analyzed in immunoSEQ Analyzer. Clonality was computed as one minus Shannon entropy normalized by log2 of the number of productive unique sequences. Public and private clones were assessed among the 100 most prevalent clones of each patient and control. Clones were defined as Susac-specific when absent from the healthy and MS cohorts, from fewer than 1,300 published viral clones and from other ImmuneACCESS disease sequences. TCRdb reanalyzed the raw reads on its own, using fastp at Q25 for trimming and MiXCR for clone calling, and kept in-frame beta chains. Identical CDR3 proteins give one entry, which carries the most common genes and DNA. In this record, the V and J calls reflect TCRdb's handling and not the investigators' own analysis. The table for this sample lists around 190,000 distinct CDR3 sequences; approximately 93% of them were counted only once. Around 0.1% of the sample is in the top ten clones.

V and J lose 0 bases and 0 bases, and a span of 9 bases separates them. Taken from cysteine to valine, the CDR3 has 15 residues. The CDR3 DNA has 45 bases and is translated from base 1. CDR1 and CDR2 were assigned from the germline V gene as SGHTA and FQGNSA. Recombination linked TRBV7-2 to TRBJ2-7, with the D gene not clear enough to name. The sequenced sample consisted of CD4+ T cells from PBMCs. The TCR comes from a human donor in good health. Read as DNA, the sequence is TGTGCCAGCAGCTTAGCGGGCCTTAGCTCCTACGAGCAGTACGTC. The resulting protein is CASSLAGLSSYEQYV.